Following are 24 T cell receptor delta chains from one sample sequenced in a study of Vδ1+ human thymocytes. Points from the study as a whole: Highly polyclonal TRG and TRD repertoires with Gaussian CDR3 length distributions appeared in thymus.

RNA was extracted from the cells and then reverse transcribed. Pooled V-gene forward primers with one constant-region reverse primer generated the CDR3 amplicons by multiplex PCR. TCRdb ran CATT on the multiplex PCR reads. The sample carries roughly 55,000 delta-chain clones, roughly 15% recorded once. The antigens of these receptors remain unknown. The sequenced material came from Vdelta1+ gamma-delta thymocytes from the thymus. The subset denotes: FACS-sorted CD3+ TCRalphabeta- TCRVdelta1+ TCRVdelta2- thymocytes. The origin of the receptors is a boy younger than two who had congenital heart surgery.

This clone turned up a few times. This chain links TRDV2 with TRDJ2; 9 bases map to TRDD3. The CDR3 covers 17 residues. Germline loops: CDR1 GEAIGNYY, CDR2 EKD. Trimming removed 3 bases from V and 7 bases from J; junction bases left unmatched: 14. CDR3 sequence reads: CACDSLNLGIRGAQLFF. DNA for the CDR3: TGTGCCTGTGACTCCTTAAATTTGGGGATACGCGGAGCACAACTCTTCTTT.

This clone was observed a few times. The rearrangement uses TRDV1 and TRDJ1, with 9 bases aligning to TRDD3. Germline CDR1 is TSWWSYY and CDR2 is QGS. There are 21 residues in the CDR3. V lost 2 bases to trimming and J lost 0 bases; unmatched junction nucleotides: 19. In DNA, the CDR3 is TGTGCTCTTGGGGAAATCGTCTCAGTACTGGGGGACTCGAGGTACACCGATAAACTCATCTTT. Amino acids: CALGEIVSVLGDSRYTDKLIF.

J is TRDJ1 and V is TRDV1; no clear D gene. The CDR3 has 16 residues. The germline V and J ends were trimmed by 3 bases and 0 bases, with 14 bases remaining between them. Germline CDR1 is TSWWSYY and CDR2 is QGS. The DNA of the CDR3 is TGTGCTCTTGGGGAGAAGAGGGGTCCGTACACCGATAAACTCATCTTT. Translating it yields CALGEKRGPYTDKLIF.

This clone was counted between two and nine times. The chain carries TRDV1 and TRDJ1; TRDD3 is a possible D gene (8 bases). This CDR3 is built from 22 residues. V was pared by 0 bases and J by 0 bases, with 29 bases between. CDR1 and CDR2 from the germline V gene are TSWWSYY and QGS. CDR3 DNA: TGTGCTCTTGGGGAACTTCGCGTTCCTACGTTACTGGGGGGGCCGTACACCGATAAACTCATCTTT. This codes for CALGELRVPTLLGGPYTDKLIF.

This clone was detected only a few times. J is TRDJ1 and V is TRDV1; 11 nucleotides match TRDD3. V dropped 4 bases and J dropped 1; count of bases not matched to a gene: 17. Germline assignment: CDR1 TSWWSYY and CDR2 QGS. This CDR3 has 20 residues. The CDR3 DNA reads TGTGCTCTTGGGGCAGAAGGTCTACTTGGATGGGGGATACGCACCGATAAACTCATCTTT. This translates into CALGAEGLLGWGIRTDKLIF.

This clone was seen a few times. The V call is TRDV1, the J call TRDJ2; 8 nucleotides agree with TRDD2. J gave up 3 bases and V 1 base, and 13 bases lay outside the gene matches. CDR3 length: 19 residues. Germline V gene data show CDR1 as TSWWSYY and CDR2 as QGS. In DNA form, the CDR3 reads TGTGCTCTTGGGGAACGAGCTTCCTACGGTCTGGGCCTGACAGCACAACTCTTCTTT. This encodes CALGERASYGLGLTAQLFF.

V and J are TRDV1 and TRDJ1; no clear D. CDR1 and CDR2 (germline): TSWWSYY, QGS. The CDR3 has 18 residues. Trimming stripped 5 bases from V and 0 bases from J, with 22 bases between. CDR3 sequence: CALGTPSGFDTYTDKLIF. CDR3 DNA: TGTGCTCTTGGGACACCGTCAGGTTTCGACACGTACACCGATAAACTCATCTTT.

This clone was counted a few times. J is TRDJ1 and V is TRDV1, with 12 bases that match TRDD3. Trimming at V came to 3 bases and at J to 2 bases, leaving 19 bases not matched to a gene. This CDR3 has 21 residues. CDR1 and CDR2 (germline): TSWWSYY, QGS. The CDR3 here is CALGELRRDWGIPLGTDKLIF. The CDR3 DNA is TGTGCTCTTGGGGAGCTACGAAGGGACTGGGGGATACCATTGGGTACCGATAAACTCATCTTT.

The V call is TRDV1, the J call TRDJ1; D might be TRDD2 or TRDD3, each matching 6 bases. From germline, CDR1 is TSWWSYY and CDR2 QGS. This CDR3 has 20 amino acids. Trimming took off 3 bases at V and 0 bases at J, with 26 bases between the two ends. Here the CDR3 reads CALGDSYARILGVYTDKLIF. The CDR3 DNA reads TGTGCTCTTGGGGACTCCTACGCAAGGATACTCGGGGTGTACACCGATAAACTCATCTTT.

The chain couples TRDV1 to TRDJ1, with 10 bases fitting TRDD3. V was pared by 0 bases and J by 0 bases, with 25 bases of the junction left unmatched. CDR1 and CDR2 (germline): TSWWSYY, QGS. This CDR3 region has 24 residues. The CDR3 loop is CALGELHFRHKYWGMTPYTDKLIF. In DNA, the CDR3 is TGTGCTCTTGGGGAACTCCATTTCCGTCACAAGTACTGGGGGATGACTCCGTACACCGATAAACTCATCTTT.

This clone was seen a handful of times. V is TRDV1 and J is TRDJ1; 10 bases map to TRDD3. J lost 0 bases, V lost 2 bases, and 15 bases had no gene match. There are 20 residues in the CDR3. The germline V gene encodes CDR1 TSWWSYY and CDR2 QGS. The chain's CDR3 is CALGEFAPWGISAYTDKLIF. For the CDR3, the DNA is TGTGCTCTTGGGGAATTTGCCCCCTGGGGGATATCCGCGTACACCGATAAACTCATCTTT.

By proportion, this clone is medium-sized. This same CDR3 is encoded by further DNA sequences in the sample. V usage is TRAV29/DV5 and J usage is TRDJ1; D call uncertain. The CDR3 consists of 14 residues. The ends were cut back, 0 bases at V and 5 bases at J, with 14 bases in the middle. The germline gives CDR1 NSMFDY, CDR2 ISSIKDK. The CDR3 loop is CAASDLSNFDKLIF. CDR3 in DNA: TGTGCAGCAAGCGACCTTTCTAACTTTGATAAACTCATCTTT.

This chain uses TRDV1 with TRDJ1; 10 positions agree with TRDD3. Germline CDR1 and CDR2: TSWWSYY and QGS. J lost 3 bases, V lost 0 bases, and 16 bases had no gene match. CDR3 length equals 20 residues. The CDR3 DNA follows: TGTGCTCTTGGGGAACTAGACCGAGCTCAATGGGGGATACTAGCCGATAAACTCATCTTT. This codes for CALGELDRAQWGILADKLIF.

The chain uses TRDV1 and TRDJ1; 10 nucleotides align to TRDD3. The CDR3 is made up of 20 amino acids. Germline CDR1 and CDR2: TSWWSYY and QGS. V was pared by 3 bases and J by 0 bases, with 16 bases of the junction left unmatched. The CDR3 nucleotides read TGTGCTCTTGGGGAGGCCTTTCCTACGACTGGGGGATTCAACACCGATAAACTCATCTTT. Its translation is CALGEAFPTTGGFNTDKLIF.

J is TRDJ1 and V is TRDV1; 9 bases are shared with TRDD3. Trimming took 1 base from V and 0 from J; bases not matched to a gene: 15. Germline loops: CDR1 TSWWSYY, CDR2 QGS. The length of the CDR3 is 20 residues. This CDR3 reads CALGEPRGVWGIWYTDKLIF. In DNA form, the CDR3 reads TGTGCTCTTGGGGAACCTCGGGGGGTCTGGGGGATTTGGTACACCGATAAACTCATCTTT.

This clone was recorded a few times. V and J are TRDV1 and TRDJ1; 10 bases fit TRDD3. CDR3 length: 19 residues. The junction had 17 bases not matched to a gene; V was cut back by 4 bases and J by 3 bases. Germline V CDR1 and CDR2: TSWWSYY, QGS. CDR3 residues: CALGARLPTRTGGSDKLIF. In nucleotides, the CDR3 is TGTGCTCTTGGGGCACGGCTTCCTACCCGTACTGGGGGATCCGATAAACTCATCTTT.

The chain carries TRDV1 and TRDJ1, with 12 bases fitting TRDD3. The V segment lost 0 bases and the J segment 0 bases; nucleotides outside the gene matches: 14. There are 21 residues in the CDR3. In germline, CDR1 is TSWWSYY, CDR2 QGS. Written as DNA, the CDR3 is TGTGCTCTTGGGGAACTATGTGGGTTAGGTACTGGGGGATACTACACCGATAAACTCATCTTT. Amino acid sequence: CALGELCGLGTGGYYTDKLIF.

The rearrangement links TRDV1 to TRDJ1; TRDD3 matches at 7 bases. Per the germline V gene, CDR1 is TSWWSYY and CDR2 is QGS. With 8 bases clipped from V and 2 bases from J, the junction kept 14 bases outside the gene matches. This CDR3 has 16 residues. The CDR3 loop is CALFRHVGGDTDKLIF. The CDR3 nucleotides are TGTGCTCTTTTCCGTCATGTGGGGGGGGATACCGATAAACTCATCTTT.

With regard to this clone: Sequence at one end of the junction differs from germline and may be a read error. The chain employs TRDV1 and TRDJ1, with 11 bases matching TRDD3. The CDR3 runs to 17 residues. The germline V gene has CDR1 TSWWSYY and CDR2 QGS. The CDR3 reads CALGALPMRLGDNKLIF. The CDR3 nucleotides are TGTGCTCTTGGGGCACTTCCTATGCGACTGGGGGATAATAAACTCATCTTC.

The chain links TRDV1 to TRDJ1; tentatively, D is TRDD3 (6 bases). The germline V gene has CDR1 TSWWSYY and CDR2 QGS. V was cut by 5 bases and J by 0 bases, with 31 bases left in between. This CDR3 has 21 amino acids. The DNA for the CDR3 is TGTGCTCTTGGGCCCCCCCGAATCTACAATCAGGGGGAACCGTACACCGATAAACTCATCTTT. This encodes CALGPPRIYNQGEPYTDKLIF.

A word on this clone: Different DNA sequences within this sample yield the same CDR3. The gene calls are TRDV1 and TRDJ1; D gene unclear. V was trimmed by 0 bases and J by 3 bases, leaving 5 bases between them. Looked up from germline, CDR1 is TSWWSYY and CDR2 is QGS. The CDR3 contains 13 residues. CDR3 sequence reads: CALGELPADKLIF. DNA for the CDR3: TGTGCTCTTGGGGAACTGCCCGCCGATAAACTCATCTTT.

This clone has just a few counts. The gene calls are TRDV1 and TRDJ1; D not certain. Trimming cost V 0 bases and J 1 base, with 18 bases left between them. The CDR3 totals 18 residues. Germline CDR1 is TSWWSYY and CDR2 is QGS. As DNA, the CDR3 is TGTGCTCTTGGGGAACTTTCCCTCTACTCTTCAACCACCGATAAACTCATCTTT. Translating gives CALGELSLYSSTTDKLIF.

The genes are TRDV1 and TRDJ1, with 7 bases that match TRDD3. Germline CDR1 and CDR2: TSWWSYY and QGS. The CDR3 runs 18 residues. V was pared by 0 bases and J by 1 base, with 11 bases of the junction left unmatched. The CDR3 bases are TGTGCTCTTGGGGAACTACTGGGGATCCCCCTATCCACCGATAAACTCATCTTT. It translates to CALGELLGIPLSTDKLIF.

This clone turned up a few times. The same CDR3 can be traced to other DNA sequences in this sample. This chain joins TRDV1 and TRDJ1; D gene ambiguous. Trimming took off 1 base at V and 1 base at J, with 16 bases between the two ends. Germline CDR1 TSWWSYY, CDR2 QGS. This CDR3 contains 17 residues. The CDR3 DNA sequence: TGTGCTCTTGGGGAACACCTGTCTCCCTTGTCCACCGATAAACTCATCTTT. It translates to CALGEHLSPLSTDKLIF.